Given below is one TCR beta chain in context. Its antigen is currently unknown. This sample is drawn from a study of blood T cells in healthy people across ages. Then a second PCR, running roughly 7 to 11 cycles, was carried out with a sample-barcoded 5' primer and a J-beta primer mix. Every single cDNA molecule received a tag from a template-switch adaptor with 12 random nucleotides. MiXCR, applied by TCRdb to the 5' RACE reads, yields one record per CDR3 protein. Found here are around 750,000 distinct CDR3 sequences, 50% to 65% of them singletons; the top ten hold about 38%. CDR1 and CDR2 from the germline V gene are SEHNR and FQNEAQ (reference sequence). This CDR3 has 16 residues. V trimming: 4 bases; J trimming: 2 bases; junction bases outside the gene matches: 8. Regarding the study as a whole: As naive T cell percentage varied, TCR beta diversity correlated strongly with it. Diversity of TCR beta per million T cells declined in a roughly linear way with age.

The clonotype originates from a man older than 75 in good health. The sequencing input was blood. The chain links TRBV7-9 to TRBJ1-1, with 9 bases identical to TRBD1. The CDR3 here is CASSSGTGHTNTEAFF. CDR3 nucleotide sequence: TGTGCCAGCAGCTCGGGGACAGGGCACACTAACACTGAAGCTTTCTTT.